These 14 T cell receptor beta chains originate from one sample sequenced in a study of OX40 agonist ivuxolimab in advanced cancers. Some clones are missing from TCRdb's copy, which holds only in-frame ones; the method was immunoSEQ multiplex PCR. The data show around 71,000 clones, 86% seen once. Sequencing used CD4+ or CD8+ T cells sorted from blood, obtained in a trial of the OX40 agonist ivuxolimab. The receptor set was obtained from an adult with an advanced solid tumor such as melanoma, head and neck, liver or kidney cancer.

The V and J genes are TRBV5-6 and TRBJ1-1; no clear D gene. V was pared by 3 bases and J by 7 bases, with 13 bases between. The CDR3 sequence is 13 residues long. Germline V gives CDR1 SGHDT, CDR2 YYEEEE. The CDR3 sequence: CASSWRRALEAFF. The CDR3 DNA sequence: TGTGCCAGCAGCTGGCGAAGGGCCCTTGAAGCTTTCTTT.

This clone was counted a few times. The rearrangement joins TRBV27 to TRBJ1-2, with 12 positions matching TRBD1. The CDR3 totals 15 residues. Trimming took 5 bases from V and 2 from J; bases not matched to a gene: 3. In germline, CDR1 is MNHEY, CDR2 SMNVEV (reference sequence). CDR3 bases: TGTGCCAGCAGTCCCGGGACAGGGGGCAACTATGGCTACACCTTC. Residues: CASSPGTGGNYGYTF.

The CDR3 DNA sequence: TGTGCCAGTAGTAACCGGGACGGAACCTACAATGAGCAGTTCTTC. It specifies CASSNRDGTYNEQFF. The chain links TRBV19 to TRBJ2-1; the D gene could be TRBD1 or TRBD2 (5 bases each). The CDR3 length is 15 residues. Trimming took off 4 bases at V and 2 bases at J, with 12 bases between the two ends. Germline CDR1 LNHDA, CDR2 SQIVND (reference sequence).

The chain recombines TRBV11-2 with TRBJ1-6; D gene uncertain. Looked up from germline, CDR1 is SGHAT and CDR2 is FQNNGV. The CDR3 runs 16 residues. V lost 2 bases, J lost 6 bases, and 14 bases lay in between. CDR3 in DNA: TGTGCCAGCAGCTTACGGTCGGGTTCACGTAATTCACCCCTCCACTTT. This translates into CASSLRSGSRNSPLHF.

The chain employs TRBV5-8 and TRBJ1-1; D ambiguous. Germline assignment: CDR1 SGHTS and CDR2 YDEGEE. V gave up 0 bases and J gave up 10 bases, with 13 bases separating them. CDR3 length equals 13 residues. Written as DNA, the CDR3 is TGTGCCAGCAGCTTGGTCGTCGCGTTCAGAGCTTTCTTT. Its translation is CASSLVVAFRAFF. The variable domain in full, completed from reference TRBV5-8 and TRBJ1-1, reads EAGVTQSPTHLIKTRGQQATLRCSPISGHTSVYWYQQALGLGLQFLLWYDEGEERNRGNFPPRFSGRQFPNYSSELNVNALELEDSALYLCASSLVVAFRAFFGQGTRLTVV.

The chain uses TRBV19 and TRBJ1-5, with TRBD1 as a possible D gene (5 bases). With 5 bases removed from V and 7 bases from J, the gap between germline ends came to 12 bases. The CDR3 is 13 amino acids. Germline loops: CDR1 LNHDA, CDR2 SQIVND (reference sequence). This chain's CDR3 is CASSGGSNQPQHF. The CDR3 DNA reads as TGTGCCAGTAGTGGGGGGAGTAACCAGCCCCAGCATTTT.

This clone has only one observation. This rearrangement joins TRBV28 to TRBJ1-4; D is unresolved. Per germline, CDR1 MDHEN and CDR2 SYDVKM. Trimming pared 5 bases from V and 3 bases from J, leaving 16 bases between. The CDR3 runs 16 residues. CDR3 amino acids: CASSTARGLSNEKLFF. The CDR3 nucleotides are TGTGCCAGCAGTACGGCGCGAGGCCTATCTAATGAAAAACTGTTTTTT.

The V call is TRBV28, the J call TRBJ1-2; 7 positions match TRBD1. J lost 6 bases, V lost 5 bases, and 6 bases had no gene match. The germline V gene has CDR1 MDHEN and CDR2 SYDVKM. This CDR3 contains 13 residues. CDR3 coding DNA: TGTGCCAGCAGTGACCGACAGGGAAATGGCTACACCTTC. This translates into CASSDRQGNGYTF.

The rearrangement joins TRBV7-2 to TRBJ2-1; weak D call: TRBD1 (5 bases). The CDR3 contains 14 residues. CDR1 SGHTA and CDR2 FQGNSA come from the germline V gene. V lost 4 bases to trimming and J lost 8 bases, with 15 bases between them. The CDR3 DNA reads TGTGCCAGCAGCTACGCGTTAGGGGCGGATGAGCAGTTCTTC. It is translated as CASSYALGADEQFF.

This chain joins TRBV7-9 and TRBJ1-1; 8 bases align to TRBD1. Germline V gives CDR1 SEHNR, CDR2 FQNEAQ (reference sequence). The CDR3 runs 14 residues. The J segment lost 4 bases and the V segment lost 5 bases, leaving 6 bases of the junction unmatched. CDR3 sequence reads: CASSRPTGGTEAFF. The CDR3 DNA reads TGTGCCAGCAGCCGACCCACAGGGGGCACTGAAGCTTTCTTT.

The chain employs TRBV4-1 and TRBJ1-4; D remains unclear. CDR1 MGHRA and CDR2 YSYEKL come from the germline V gene. V lost 0 bases, J lost 8 bases, and 16 bases lay in between. The CDR3 is made up of 16 amino acids. Written as DNA, the CDR3 is TGCGCCAGCAGCCAAGATGGTGGCTACGCCGGGGAAAAACTGTTTTTT. As protein: CASSQDGGYAGEKLFF.

J is TRBJ2-4 and V is TRBV28; possibly TRBD2 for D (5 bases). The CDR3 totals 15 residues. Trimming left V 6 bases short and J 7 bases short, with 19 bases between. Germline assignment: CDR1 MDHEN and CDR2 SYDVKM. DNA for the CDR3: TGTGCCAGCAGATCGACCGGGGAAGTAGTGAACATTCAGTACTTC. Protein: CASRSTGEVVNIQYF.

The chain combines TRBV6-1 with TRBJ1-5; D is unclear. With 6 bases removed from V and 0 bases from J, the gap between germline ends came to 6 bases. The germline gives CDR1 MNHNS, CDR2 SASEGT. The CDR3 contains 13 residues. CDR3 bases: TGTGCCAGCAGAATTAATAGCAATCAGCCCCAGCATTTT. Translated: CASRINSNQPQHF.

This rearrangement joins TRBV5-4 to TRBJ2-1, with D possibly being TRBD2 (7 bases). Trimming cost V 0 bases and J 10 bases, with 20 bases left between them. This CDR3 spans 16 amino acids. The V gene's germline CDR1 is SGHNT and CDR2 YYREEE (reference sequence). The CDR3 DNA reads as TGTGCCAGCAGCTTGGGTTCGCGGGAGAGGGGGGCGGAGCAGTTCTTC. Amino acid sequence: CASSLGSRERGAEQFF.